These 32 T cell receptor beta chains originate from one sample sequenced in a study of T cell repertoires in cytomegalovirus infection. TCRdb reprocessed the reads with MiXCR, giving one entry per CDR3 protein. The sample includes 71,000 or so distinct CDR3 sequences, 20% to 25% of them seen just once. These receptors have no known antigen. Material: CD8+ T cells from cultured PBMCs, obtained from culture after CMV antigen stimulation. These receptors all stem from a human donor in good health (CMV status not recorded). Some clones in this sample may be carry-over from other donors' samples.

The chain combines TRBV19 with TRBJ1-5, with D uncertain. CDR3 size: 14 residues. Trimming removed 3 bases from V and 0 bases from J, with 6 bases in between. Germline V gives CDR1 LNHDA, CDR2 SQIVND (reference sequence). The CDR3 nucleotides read TGTGCCAGTAGTATGGCAGCTAGCAATCAGCCCCAGCATTTT. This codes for CASSMAASNQPQHF.

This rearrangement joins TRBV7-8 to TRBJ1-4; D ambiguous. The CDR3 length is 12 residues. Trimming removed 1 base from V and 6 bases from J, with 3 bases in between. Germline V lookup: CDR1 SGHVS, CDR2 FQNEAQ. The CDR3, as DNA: TGTGCCAGCAGCTTAGAAGATGAAAAACTGTTTTTT. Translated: CASSLEDEKLFF.

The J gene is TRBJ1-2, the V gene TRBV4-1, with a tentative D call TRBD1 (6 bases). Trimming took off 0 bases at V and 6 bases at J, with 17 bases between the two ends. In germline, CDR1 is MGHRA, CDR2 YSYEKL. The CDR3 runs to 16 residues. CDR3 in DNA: TGCGCCAGCAGCCAAGAGCGAACTTTGGGGGCTGATGGCTACACCTTC. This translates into CASSQERTLGADGYTF.

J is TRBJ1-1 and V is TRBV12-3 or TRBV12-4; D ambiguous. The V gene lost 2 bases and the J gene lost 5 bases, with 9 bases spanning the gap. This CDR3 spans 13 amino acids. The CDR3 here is CASSLSAGTEAFF. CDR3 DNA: TGTGCCAGCAGTTTATCAGCGGGTACTGAAGCTTTCTTT.

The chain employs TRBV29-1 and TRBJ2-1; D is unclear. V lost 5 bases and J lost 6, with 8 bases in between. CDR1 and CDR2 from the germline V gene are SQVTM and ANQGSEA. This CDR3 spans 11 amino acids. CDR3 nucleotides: TGCAGCGTTCCTTTCCCCAATGAGCAGTTCTTC. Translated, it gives CSVPFPNEQFF.

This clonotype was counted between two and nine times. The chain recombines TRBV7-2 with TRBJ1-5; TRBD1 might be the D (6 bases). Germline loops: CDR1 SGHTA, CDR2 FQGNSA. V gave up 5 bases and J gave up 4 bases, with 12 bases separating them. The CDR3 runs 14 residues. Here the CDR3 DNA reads TGTGCCAGCAGCACGGGGGCGCGAAATCAGCCCCAGCATTTT. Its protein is CASSTGARNQPQHF.

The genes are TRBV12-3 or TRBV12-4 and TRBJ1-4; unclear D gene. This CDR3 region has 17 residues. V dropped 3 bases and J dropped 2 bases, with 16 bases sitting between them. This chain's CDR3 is CASSFGGLEATNEKLFF. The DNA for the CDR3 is TGTGCCAGCAGTTTCGGCGGGCTGGAGGCGACTAATGAAAAACTGTTTTTT.

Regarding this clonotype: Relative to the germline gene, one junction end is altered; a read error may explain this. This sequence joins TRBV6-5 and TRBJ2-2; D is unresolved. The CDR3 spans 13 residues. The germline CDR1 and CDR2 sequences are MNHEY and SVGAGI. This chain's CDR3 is CARSYPRQGELFF. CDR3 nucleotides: TGTGCCCGCAGTTACCCCCGACAAGGGGAGCTGTTTTTT.

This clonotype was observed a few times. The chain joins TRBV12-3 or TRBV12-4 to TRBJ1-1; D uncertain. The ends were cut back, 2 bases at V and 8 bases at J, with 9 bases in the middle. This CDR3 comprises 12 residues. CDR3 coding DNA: TGTGCCAGCAGTTTAATCTACCCCGAAGCTTTCTTT. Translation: CASSLIYPEAFF.

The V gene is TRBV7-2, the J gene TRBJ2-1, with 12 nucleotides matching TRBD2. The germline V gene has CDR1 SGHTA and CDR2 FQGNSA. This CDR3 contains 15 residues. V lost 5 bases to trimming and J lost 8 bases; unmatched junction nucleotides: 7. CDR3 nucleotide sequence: TGTGCCAGCAGCCCTAGCGGGGGGGCCTTCGATGAGCAGTTCTTC. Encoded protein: CASSPSGGAFDEQFF.

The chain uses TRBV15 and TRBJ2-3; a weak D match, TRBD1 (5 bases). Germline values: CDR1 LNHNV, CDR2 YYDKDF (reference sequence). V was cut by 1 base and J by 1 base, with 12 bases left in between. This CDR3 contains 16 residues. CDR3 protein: CATSRVPRGGTDTQYF. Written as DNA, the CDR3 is TGTGCCACCAGCAGAGTCCCAAGGGGCGGCACAGATACGCAGTATTTT.

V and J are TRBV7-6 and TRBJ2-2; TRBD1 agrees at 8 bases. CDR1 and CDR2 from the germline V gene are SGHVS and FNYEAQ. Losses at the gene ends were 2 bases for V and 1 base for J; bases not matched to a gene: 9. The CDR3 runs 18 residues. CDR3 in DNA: TGTGCCAGCAGCTTACGGACCGGACAGGGACTGAACACCGGGGAGCTGTTTTTT. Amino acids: CASSLRTGQGLNTGELFF.

The CDR3 nucleotides are TGTGCCAGCAGTATCCGGAATCCCAATCAGCCCCAGCATTTT. Residues: CASSIRNPNQPQHF. This rearrangement joins TRBV6-1 to TRBJ1-5; no definite D call. CDR1 MNHNS and CDR2 SASEGT come from the germline V gene. Trimming removed 5 bases from V and 3 bases from J, with 11 bases in between. The CDR3 sequence is 14 residues long.

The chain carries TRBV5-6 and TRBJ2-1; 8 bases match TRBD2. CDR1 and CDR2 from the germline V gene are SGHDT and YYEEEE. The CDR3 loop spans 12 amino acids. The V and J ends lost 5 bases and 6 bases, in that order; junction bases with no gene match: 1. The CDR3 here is CASSGLANEQFF. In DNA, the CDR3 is TGTGCCAGCAGTGGACTAGCCAATGAGCAGTTCTTC.

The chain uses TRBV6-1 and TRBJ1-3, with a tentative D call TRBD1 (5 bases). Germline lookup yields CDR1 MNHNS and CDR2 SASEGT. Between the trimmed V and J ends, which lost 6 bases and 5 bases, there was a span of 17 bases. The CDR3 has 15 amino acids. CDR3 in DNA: TGTGCCAGCAGCGGAACATGGGGCCAAAGAAACACCATATATTTT. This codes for CASSGTWGQRNTIYF.

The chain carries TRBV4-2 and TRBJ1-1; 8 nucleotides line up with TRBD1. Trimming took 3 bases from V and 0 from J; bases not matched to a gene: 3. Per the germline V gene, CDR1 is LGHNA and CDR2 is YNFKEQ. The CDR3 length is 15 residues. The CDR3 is CASSHGQGLNTEAFF. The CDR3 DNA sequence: TGTGCCAGCAGCCATGGACAGGGATTGAACACTGAAGCTTTCTTT.

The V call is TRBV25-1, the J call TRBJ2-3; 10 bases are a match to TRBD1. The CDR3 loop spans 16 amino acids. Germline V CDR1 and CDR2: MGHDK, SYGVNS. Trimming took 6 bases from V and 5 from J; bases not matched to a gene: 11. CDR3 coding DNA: TGTGCCAGCAGCCGAAGACAGGGGGCGCGTAAAGATACGCAGTATTTT. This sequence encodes CASSRRQGARKDTQYF.

CDR3 in amino acids: CASSLVIRQETQYF. As DNA, the CDR3 is TGTGCCAGCAGCTTAGTGATTCGCCAAGAGACCCAGTACTTC. The chain couples TRBV7-6 to TRBJ2-5; D gene unclear. Germline loops: CDR1 SGHVS, CDR2 FNYEAQ. The V and J ends lost 1 base and 1 base respectively, with 7 bases between them. This CDR3 contains 14 residues.

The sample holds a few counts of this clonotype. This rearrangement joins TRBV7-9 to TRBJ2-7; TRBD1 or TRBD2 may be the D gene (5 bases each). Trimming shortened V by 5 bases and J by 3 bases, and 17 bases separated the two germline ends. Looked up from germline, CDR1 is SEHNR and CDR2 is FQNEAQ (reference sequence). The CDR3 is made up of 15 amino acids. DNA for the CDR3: TGTGCCAGCAGCGGAACCGGGACGGACAACTACGAGCAGTACTTC. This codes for CASSGTGTDNYEQYF. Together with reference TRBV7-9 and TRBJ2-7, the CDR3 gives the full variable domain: DTGVSQNPRHKITKRGQNVTFRCDPISEHNRLYWYRQTLGQGPEFLTYFQNEAQLEKSRLLSDRFSAERPKGSFSTLEIQRTEQGDSAMYLCASSGTGTDNYEQYFGPGTRLTVT.

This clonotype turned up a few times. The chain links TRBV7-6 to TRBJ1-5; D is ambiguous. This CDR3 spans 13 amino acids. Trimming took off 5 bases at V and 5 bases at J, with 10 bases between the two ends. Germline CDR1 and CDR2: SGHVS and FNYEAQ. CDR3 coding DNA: TGTGCCAGCAGCCGTCGGGCGGATCAGCCCCAGCATTTT. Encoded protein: CASSRRADQPQHF. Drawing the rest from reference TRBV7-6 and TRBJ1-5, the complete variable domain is GAGVSQSPRYKVTKRGQDVALRCDPISGHVSLYWYRQALGQGPEFLTYFNYEAQQDKSGLPNDRFSAERPEGSISTLTIQRTEQRDSAMYRCASSRRADQPQHFGDGTRLSIL.

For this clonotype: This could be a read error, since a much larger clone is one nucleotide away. The chain's CDR3 is CASGVGRGDYNEQSF. CDR3 in DNA: TGTGCCAGCGGAGTGGGGCGGGGGGACTACAATGAGCAGTCCTTC. The chain employs TRBV6-4 and TRBJ2-1, with 8 bases aligning to TRBD2. There are 15 residues in the CDR3. CDR1 and CDR2 from the germline V gene are MRHNA and SNTAGT.

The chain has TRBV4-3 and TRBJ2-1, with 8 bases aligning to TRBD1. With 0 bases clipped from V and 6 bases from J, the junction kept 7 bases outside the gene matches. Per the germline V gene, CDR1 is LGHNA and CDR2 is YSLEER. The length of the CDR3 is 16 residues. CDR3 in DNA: TGCGCCAGCAGCCAAGAAGGACCGACAGGGGCCAATGAGCAGTTCTTC. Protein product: CASSQEGPTGANEQFF.

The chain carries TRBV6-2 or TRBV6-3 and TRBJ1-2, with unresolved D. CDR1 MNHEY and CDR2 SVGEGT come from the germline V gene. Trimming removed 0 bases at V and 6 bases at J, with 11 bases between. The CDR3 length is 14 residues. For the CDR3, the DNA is TGTGCCAGCAGTTACTCGGGGAAACAGAATGGCTACACCTTC. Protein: CASSYSGKQNGYTF.

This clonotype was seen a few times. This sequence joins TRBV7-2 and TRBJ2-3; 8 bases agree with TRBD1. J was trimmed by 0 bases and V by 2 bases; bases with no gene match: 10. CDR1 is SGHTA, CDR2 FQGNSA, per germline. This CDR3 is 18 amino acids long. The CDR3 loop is CASSLRFRGQSSTDTQYF. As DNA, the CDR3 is TGTGCCAGCAGCTTAAGGTTCAGGGGGCAATCTAGCACAGATACGCAGTATTTT.

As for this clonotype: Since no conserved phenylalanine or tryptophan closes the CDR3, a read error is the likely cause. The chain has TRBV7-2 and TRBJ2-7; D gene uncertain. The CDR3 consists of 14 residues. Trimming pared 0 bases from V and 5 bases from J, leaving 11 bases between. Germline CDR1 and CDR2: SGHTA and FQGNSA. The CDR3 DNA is TGTGCCAGCAGCTTAGCATATATAGGAGACGAGCAGTACTCC. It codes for CASSLAYIGDEQYS.

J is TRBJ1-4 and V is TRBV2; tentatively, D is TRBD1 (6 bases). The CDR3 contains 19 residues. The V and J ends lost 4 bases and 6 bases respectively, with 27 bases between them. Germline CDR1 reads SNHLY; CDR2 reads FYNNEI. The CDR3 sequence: CASSAPDRGGGRGYEKLFF. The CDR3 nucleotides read TGTGCCAGCAGTGCCCCGGACCGGGGGGGCGGCCGGGGCTATGAAAAACTGTTTTTT.

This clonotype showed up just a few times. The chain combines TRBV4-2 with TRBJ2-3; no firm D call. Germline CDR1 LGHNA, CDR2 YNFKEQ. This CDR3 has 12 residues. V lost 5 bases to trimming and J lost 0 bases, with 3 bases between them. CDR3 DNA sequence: TGTGCCAGCAGCATTAGCACAGATACGCAGTATTTT. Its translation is CASSISTDTQYF.

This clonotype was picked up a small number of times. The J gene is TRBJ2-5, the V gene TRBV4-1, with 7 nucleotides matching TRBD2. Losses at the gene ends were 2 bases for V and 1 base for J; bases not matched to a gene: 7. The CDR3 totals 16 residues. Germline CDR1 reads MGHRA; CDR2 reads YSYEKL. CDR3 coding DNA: TGCGCCAGCAGCCAAAAATTAGCGGGCGGCCAAGAGACCCAGTACTTC. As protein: CASSQKLAGGQETQYF.

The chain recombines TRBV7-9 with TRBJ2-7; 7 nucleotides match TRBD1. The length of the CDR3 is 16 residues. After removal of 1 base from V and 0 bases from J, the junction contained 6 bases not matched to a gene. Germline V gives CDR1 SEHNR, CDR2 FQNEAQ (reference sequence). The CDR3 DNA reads TGTGCCAGCAGCTTAGGTCGTGGGACAGACTCCTACGAGCAGTACTTC. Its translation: CASSLGRGTDSYEQYF.

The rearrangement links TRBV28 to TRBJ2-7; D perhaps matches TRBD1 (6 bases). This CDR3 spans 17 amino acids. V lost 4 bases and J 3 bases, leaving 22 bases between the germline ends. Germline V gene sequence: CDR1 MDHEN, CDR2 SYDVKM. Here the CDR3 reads CASSSPGDRGIVYEQYF. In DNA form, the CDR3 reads TGTGCCAGCAGTTCTCCCGGGGATAGGGGGATCGTCTACGAGCAGTACTTC.

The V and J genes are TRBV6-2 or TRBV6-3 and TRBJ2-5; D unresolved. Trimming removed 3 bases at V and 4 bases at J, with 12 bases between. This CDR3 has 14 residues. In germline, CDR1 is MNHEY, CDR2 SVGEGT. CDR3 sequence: CASSYQGFRETQYF. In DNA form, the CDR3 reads TGTGCCAGCAGTTATCAAGGGTTCCGAGAGACCCAGTACTTC.

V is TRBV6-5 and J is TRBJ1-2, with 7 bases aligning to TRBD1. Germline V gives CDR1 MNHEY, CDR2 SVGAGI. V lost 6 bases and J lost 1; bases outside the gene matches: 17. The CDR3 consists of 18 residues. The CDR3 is CASSWGDAGTVNNYGYTF. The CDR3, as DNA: TGTGCCAGCAGCTGGGGTGACGCCGGGACAGTGAATAACTATGGCTACACCTTC.